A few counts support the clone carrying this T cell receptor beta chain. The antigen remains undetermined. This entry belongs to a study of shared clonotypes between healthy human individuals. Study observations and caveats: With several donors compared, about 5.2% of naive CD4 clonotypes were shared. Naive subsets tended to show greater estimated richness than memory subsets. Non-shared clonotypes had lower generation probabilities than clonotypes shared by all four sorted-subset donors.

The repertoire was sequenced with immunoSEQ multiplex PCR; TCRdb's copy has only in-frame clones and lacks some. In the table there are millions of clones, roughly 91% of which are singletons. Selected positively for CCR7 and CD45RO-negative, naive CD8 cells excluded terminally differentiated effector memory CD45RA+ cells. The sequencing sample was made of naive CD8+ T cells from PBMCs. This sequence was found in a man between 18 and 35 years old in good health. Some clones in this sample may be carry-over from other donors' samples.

As DNA, the CDR3 is TGTGCCAGCAGTTCAGGGTTCGGTCAGCCCCAGCATTTT. Encoded protein: CASSSGFGQPQHF. The chain couples TRBV28 to TRBJ1-5; TRBD1 is a possible D gene (5 bases). The CDR3 covers 13 residues. V lost 4 bases to trimming and J lost 6 bases, with 10 bases between them. Germline assignment: CDR1 MDHEN and CDR2 SYDVKM.